Shown below are 17 T cell receptor beta chains from a single sample sequenced in a study of identical twins. TCRdb reanalysed the 5' RACE reads using MiXCR and keeps one entry per CDR3 protein. The sample records 650,000 to 750,000 distinct CDR3 sequences, 20% to 25% being singletons. This same sample was also part of a study on T cells expressing NK-cell markers.

What was sequenced was PBMCs. All receptors derive from a woman under 30 in good health.

This clonotype was found a few times. The V gene is TRBV5-5, the J gene TRBJ2-7, with no clear D. Per germline, CDR1 SGHKS and CDR2 YYEKEE (reference sequence). The CDR3 has 12 residues. V lost 5 bases to trimming and J lost 7 bases, with 13 bases between them. The CDR3 nucleotides are TGTGCCAGCAGTCCGGCATCGAAGGAGCAGTACTTC. Amino acid sequence: CASSPASKEQYF.

A few counts support this clonotype. This chain uses TRBV20-1 with TRBJ2-1; no reliable D call. The V end lost 3 bases, the J end lost 6 bases, and 18 bases lay between the germline ends. This CDR3 region has 15 residues. Germline CDR1 DFQATT, CDR2 SNEGSKA (reference sequence). The CDR3 sequence: CSASRGGNHLNEQFF. The CDR3 nucleotides read TGCAGTGCTAGTCGAGGTGGAAATCACCTCAATGAGCAGTTCTTC.

This clonotype has just a few counts. The V and J genes are TRBV27 and TRBJ2-7, with 14 positions matching TRBD2. V was clipped by 6 bases and J by 7 bases; unmatched bases: 8. CDR1 and CDR2 from the germline V gene are MNHEY and SMNVEV (reference sequence). The CDR3 is 15 residues long. The CDR3 bases are TGTGCCAGCAGGGGGACTAGCGGGAGTGCCGGGGAGCAGTACTTC. It is translated as CASRGTSGSAGEQYF.

This clonotype was observed a handful of times. The J gene is TRBJ2-1, the V gene TRBV7-9; D not resolved. Germline values: CDR1 SEHNR, CDR2 FQNEAQ (reference sequence). This CDR3 has 14 residues. The CDR3 DNA is TGTGTCGCTGCCGCCCCCGGATCCTACAATGAGCAGTTCTTC. This gives the protein CVAAAPGSYNEQFF.

The chain combines TRBV11-3 with TRBJ2-3; D assignment may be TRBD1 or TRBD2 (7 bases each). Germline CDR1 reads SGHNT; CDR2 reads YENEEA. This CDR3 spans 15 amino acids. V was clipped by 8 bases and J by 4 bases, with 19 bases between them. CDR3: CASASGGTVADTQYF. The CDR3 DNA is TGTGCCAGCGCCTCCGGGGGGACAGTGGCAGATACGCAGTATTTT.

The chain links TRBV20-1 to TRBJ2-1; D call uncertain. This CDR3 is built from 16 residues. V lost 6 bases, J lost 0 bases, and 18 bases lay in between. Germline assignment: CDR1 DFQATT and CDR2 SNEGSKA (reference sequence). The CDR3 reads CSATSPYQSSYNEQFF. DNA for the CDR3: TGCAGTGCCACCTCACCCTACCAGTCCTCCTACAATGAGCAGTTCTTC.

The chain uses TRBV3-1 and TRBJ2-5; no firm D call. V was cut by 0 bases and J by 5 bases, with 7 bases left in between. The CDR3 has 13 residues. CDR1 and CDR2 (germline): LGHDT, YNNKEL (reference sequence). The CDR3 coding sequence is TGTGCCAGCAGCCAAGAGTTAGTGGAGACCCAGTACTTC. It translates to CASSQELVETQYF.

This clonotype was counted many times. The V call is TRBV29-1, the J call TRBJ1-1, with D perhaps TRBD1 (6 bases). Germline V lookup: CDR1 SQVTM, CDR2 ANQGSEA. V was pared by 7 bases and J by 0 bases, with 15 bases between. There are 14 residues in the CDR3. CDR3 loop: CSAKGVMVNTEAFF. The CDR3 bases are TGCAGCGCGAAGGGGGTCATGGTGAACACTGAAGCTTTCTTT.

The chain recombines TRBV5-1 with TRBJ2-7; D ambiguous. Germline CDR1 SGHRS, CDR2 YFSETQ. There are 16 residues in the CDR3. V lost 0 bases and J lost 7, with 20 bases in between. CDR3 coding DNA: TGCGCCAGCAGCTTGGAAGGCTACCTGGGTGGTTTGGAGCAGTACTTC. Protein sequence: CASSLEGYLGGLEQYF.

The genes are TRBV7-3 and TRBJ2-3; D may be TRBD2 (7 bases). The CDR3 loop spans 14 amino acids. Trimming left V 5 bases short and J 8 bases short, with 17 bases between. Germline V gene sequence: CDR1 SGHTA, CDR2 FQGTGA. The CDR3, as DNA: TGTGCCAGCAGCCCGGGGGAGGGAGGGGGTACGCAGTATTTT. Translating gives CASSPGEGGGTQYF.

This clonotype was recorded at least ten times. The rearrangement uses TRBV7-9 and TRBJ1-5; TRBD1 agrees at 8 bases. The V gene end was trimmed by 10 bases and the J gene end by 5 bases; junction bases not matched to a gene: 7. The CDR3 is made up of 13 amino acids. Germline values: CDR1 SEHNR, CDR2 FQNEAQ (reference sequence). The CDR3, as DNA: TGTGCCATCGGACAGGGTCTTTATCAGCCCCAGCATTTT. Amino acid sequence: CAIGQGLYQPQHF. Full variable domain (remainder filled in from reference TRBV7-9 and TRBJ1-5): DTGVSQNPRHKITKRGQNVTFRCDPISEHNRLYWYRQTLGQGPEFLTYFQNEAQLEKSRLLSDRFSAERPKGSFSTLEIQRTEQGDSAMYLCAIGQGLYQPQHFGDGTRLSIL.

The rearrangement joins TRBV12-3 or TRBV12-4 to TRBJ2-3; the D gene is possibly TRBD1 (5 bases). The length of the CDR3 is 15 residues. Deletions cut 1 base from V and 4 bases from J, with 12 bases between. Here the CDR3 reads CASSLGAGKSDTQYF. The CDR3 DNA reads as TGTGCCAGCAGTTTAGGTGCAGGGAAGTCAGATACGCAGTATTTT.

This clonotype has only a few counts. This chain joins TRBV9 and TRBJ2-2; the D gene is possibly TRBD2 (5 bases). Germline CDR1 is SGDLS and CDR2 is YYNGEE. Trimming stripped 4 bases from V and 7 bases from J, with 14 bases between. CDR3 length equals 14 residues. The CDR3 DNA sequence: TGTGCCAGCAGCCGGGAAGGGCAGATCGGGGAGCTGTTTTTT. Translated: CASSREGQIGELFF.

Many counts were recorded for this clonotype. This sequence joins TRBV6-5 and TRBJ1-2, with 10 nucleotides matching TRBD1. Per germline, CDR1 MNHEY and CDR2 SVGAGI. The CDR3 sequence is 16 residues long. V shed 2 bases and J 2 bases; nucleotides not matched to a gene: 5. The CDR3 sequence is CASSYTRDRGNYGYTF. The DNA for the CDR3 is TGTGCCAGCAGTTACACCCGGGACAGGGGCAACTATGGCTACACCTTC.

This clonotype was observed at least ten times. The rearrangement links TRBV11-2 to TRBJ2-5; D gene uncertain. V was trimmed by 0 bases and J by 9 bases, leaving 5 bases between them. This CDR3 comprises 11 residues. CDR1 is SGHAT, CDR2 FQNNGV, per germline. CDR3 sequence: CASSLEYPQYF. CDR3 nucleotide sequence: TGTGCCAGCAGCTTAGAGTACCCCCAGTACTTC.

This clonotype was found a few times. The genes are TRBV6-5 and TRBJ2-6, with D perhaps given as TRBD1 or TRBD2 (5 bases each). The germline V and J ends were trimmed by 3 bases and 13 bases, with 16 bases remaining between them. Germline V gives CDR1 MNHEY, CDR2 SVGAGI. The CDR3 covers 14 residues. The CDR3 is CASSYNWDGGVLTF. CDR3 sequence (DNA): TGTGCCAGCAGTTATAACTGGGATGGGGGAGTCCTGACTTTC.

The chain has TRBV9 and TRBJ2-5; 10 bases agree with TRBD1. CDR1 is SGDLS, CDR2 YYNGEE, per germline. Unmatched junction bases numbered 7, after V lost 0 bases and J lost 5 bases. The CDR3 spans 16 residues. The CDR3 is CASSVGDRGLFETQYF. The CDR3 nucleotides are TGTGCCAGCAGCGTAGGAGACAGGGGGCTTTTCGAGACCCAGTACTTC.